This passage covers 32 T cell receptor beta chains from one sample sequenced in a study of technical replicates of blood from a few donors. Sequencing was performed with immunoSEQ multiplex PCR; in TCRdb, only in-frame clones are kept and a portion is missing. Of nearly 80,000 clones listed, around 90% are singletons. The sample was T cells isolated from PBMCs. These receptors all come from a human donor in good health.

V usage is TRBV5-1 and J usage is TRBJ2-7; D perhaps matches TRBD1 (6 bases). Trimming shortened V by 0 bases and J by 6 bases, and 10 bases separated the two germline ends. This CDR3 is built from 13 residues. CDR1 is SGHRS and CDR2 is YFSETQ in the germline V gene. CDR3 nucleotides: TGCGCCAGCAGCTTGGCCGAGGGGGTCGAGCAGTACTTC. This gives the protein CASSLAEGVEQYF.

The genes are TRBV4-1 and TRBJ2-7; D possibly corresponds to TRBD1 (5 bases). The CDR3 contains 13 residues. Germline V gives CDR1 MGHRA, CDR2 YSYEKL. The ends were cut back, 3 bases at V and 3 bases at J, with 9 bases in the middle. The CDR3 sequence is CASSHETDYEQYF. CDR3 DNA sequence: TGCGCCAGCAGCCATGAGACAGACTACGAGCAGTACTTC.

The CDR3: CASSLVSLATYNEQFF. The CDR3 DNA sequence: TGTGCCAGCAGCTTAGTATCACTCGCGACCTACAATGAGCAGTTCTTC. The chain is built from TRBV7-9 and TRBJ2-1; D not certain. Trimming left V 1 base short and J 2 bases short, with 12 bases between. This CDR3 spans 16 amino acids. Germline lookup yields CDR1 SEHNR and CDR2 FQNEAQ (reference sequence).

This chain connects TRBV6-5 to TRBJ2-5; 10 positions match TRBD1. V was pared by 5 bases and J by 4 bases, with 7 bases of the junction left unmatched. Germline-derived CDR1 and CDR2 are MNHEY and SVGAGI. This CDR3 spans 15 amino acids. The CDR3 sequence: CASSHDRGRLETQYF. The CDR3 DNA sequence: TGTGCCAGCAGTCACGACAGGGGGCGCTTAGAGACCCAGTACTTC.

V gene TRBV7-3 combines with J gene TRBJ2-7; D is possibly TRBD1 (5 bases). There are 14 residues in the CDR3. Germline loops: CDR1 SGHTA, CDR2 FQGTGA. V lost 4 bases and J lost 3, with 13 bases in between. This CDR3 reads CASSYGAEGYEQYF. The CDR3 DNA sequence: TGTGCCAGCAGCTATGGGGCGGAAGGCTACGAGCAGTACTTC. The full variable domain, its missing parts supplied by reference TRBV7-3 and TRBJ2-7, is GAGVSQTPSNKVTEKGKYVELRCDPISGHTALYWYRQSLGQGPEFLIYFQGTGAADDSGLPNDRFFAVRPEGSVSTLKIQRTERGDSAVYLCASSYGAEGYEQYFGPGTRLTVT.

The chain employs TRBV2 and TRBJ2-7; TRBD1 matches at 11 bases. The CDR3 runs 16 residues. Germline assignment: CDR1 SNHLY and CDR2 FYNNEI. The ends lost 3 bases at V and 2 bases at J; junction bases unmatched: 6. The CDR3 DNA reads as TGTGCCAGCAGTGAGGGGACAGGGGGAAAAACCTACGAGCAGTACTTC. Translating gives CASSEGTGGKTYEQYF.

CDR3 nucleotides: TGTGCCAGCAGCGCGATGACAGGGACAGATACGCAGTATTTT. This gives the protein CASSAMTGTDTQYF. The chain uses TRBV9 and TRBJ2-3; TRBD1 agrees at 7 bases. Trimming took 3 bases from V and 3 from J; bases not matched to a gene: 4. This CDR3 contains 14 residues. Germline CDR1 SGDLS, CDR2 YYNGEE.

The chain recombines TRBV11-3 with TRBJ2-7, with D possibly TRBD1 on 6 matching bases. V shed 1 base and J shed 4 bases, with 14 bases lying between them. The CDR3 totals 15 residues. Germline CDR1 is SGHNT and CDR2 is YENEEA. The CDR3 spells CASSLGGQGFYEQYF. As DNA, the CDR3 is TGTGCCAGCAGCTTAGGAGGTCAGGGGTTTTACGAGCAGTACTTC.

This chain joins TRBV28 and TRBJ1-5; D may be TRBD1 (5 bases). CDR1 and CDR2 from the germline V gene are MDHEN and SYDVKM. V was cut by 3 bases and J by 1 base, with 13 bases left in between. This CDR3 region has 16 residues. The CDR3 region has the DNA TGTGCCAGCAGTTTGTGGACATTAACGAGCAATCAGCCCCAGCATTTT. It specifies CASSLWTLTSNQPQHF.

CDR3 sequence (DNA): TGTGCCAGTAAATCAGGACAGGGTCGGGAGACCCAGTACTTC. Residues: CASKSGQGRETQYF. This rearrangement joins TRBV19 to TRBJ2-5; 8 positions match TRBD1. J gave up 5 bases and V 7 bases, and 9 bases lay outside the gene matches. CDR3 length: 14 residues. Germline V gene data show CDR1 as LNHDA and CDR2 as SQIVND (reference sequence).

This clone was seen only once. The chain is built from TRBV6-6 and TRBJ1-5; maybe TRBD1 (5 bases). The germline V and J ends were trimmed by 2 bases and 7 bases, with 18 bases remaining between them. Germline-derived CDR1 and CDR2 are MNHNY and SVGAGI (reference sequence). CDR3 size: 16 residues. CDR3 region: CASSYTPGGADQPQHF. CDR3 bases: TGTGCCAGCAGTTACACCCCAGGCGGGGCGGACCAGCCCCAGCATTTT.

This sequence joins TRBV19 and TRBJ2-5; D may be TRBD2 (6 bases). Per germline, CDR1 LNHDA and CDR2 SQIVND (reference sequence). V lost 5 bases to trimming and J lost 13 bases, with 17 bases between them. The CDR3 spans 12 residues. CDR3 residues: CASSRPEGPRYF. The CDR3 DNA sequence: TGTGCCAGTAGTCGACCGGAGGGGCCTCGGTACTTC. Full variable domain (missing parts from reference TRBV19 and TRBJ2-5): DGGITQSPKYLFRKEGQNVTLSCEQNLNHDAMYWYRQDPGQGLRLIYYSQIVNDFQKGDIAEGYSVSREKKESFPLTVTSAQKNPTAFYLCASSRPEGPRYFGPGTRLLVL.

The chain uses TRBV7-7 and TRBJ2-2; D gene unclear. The CDR3 length is 13 residues. The germline CDR1 and CDR2 sequences are SSHAT and FNYEAQ (reference sequence). Deletions cut 2 bases from V and 3 bases from J, with 4 bases between. As DNA, the CDR3 is TGTGCCAGCAGCTTATCAGACACCGGGGAGCTGTTTTTT. Its translation is CASSLSDTGELFF. Full variable domain (outside the CDR3, taken from reference TRBV7-7 and TRBJ2-2): GAGVSQSPRYKVTKRGQDVTLRCDPISSHATLYWYQQALGQGPEFLTYFNYEAQPDKSGLPSDRFSAERPEGSISTLTIQRTEQRDSAMYRCASSLSDTGELFFGEGSRLTVL.

This chain joins TRBV10-2 and TRBJ2-3; D gene uncertain. The V end was cut by 8 bases, the J end by 4 bases, with 4 bases between. The CDR3 sequence is 10 residues long. Germline CDR1 WSHSY, CDR2 SAAADI. CDR3 sequence (DNA): TGCGCCAGCCAGGCAGATACGCAGTATTTT. Its protein product is CASQADTQYF.

This clone was counted a single time. The chain employs TRBV4-1 and TRBJ1-1; D might be TRBD1 (5 bases). CDR3 length equals 13 residues. Germline assignment: CDR1 MGHRA and CDR2 YSYEKL. V was shortened by 0 bases and J by 4 bases, with 6 bases between the two germline ends. The CDR3 loop reads CASSQEGPTEAFF. In DNA form, the CDR3 reads TGCGCCAGCAGCCAAGAGGGGCCCACTGAAGCTTTCTTT.

In this sample, this clone turned up once. This rearrangement joins TRBV7-9 to TRBJ1-4, with D unclear. V gave up 4 bases and J gave up 8 bases, with 17 bases separating them. The germline V gene has CDR1 SEHNR and CDR2 FQNEAQ (reference sequence). The CDR3 is 15 amino acids. CDR3 bases: TGTGCCAGCAGCTCCCCACGTGTGTTAAGCGAAAAACTGTTTTTT. It is translated as CASSSPRVLSEKLFF.

CDR3 sequence: CASSVGNRLTEAFF. Written as DNA, the CDR3 is TGTGCCAGCAGCGTAGGGAACAGGCTCACTGAAGCTTTCTTT. V usage is TRBV9 and J usage is TRBJ1-1; perhaps TRBD1 as D (5 bases). Trimming took 0 bases from V and 4 from J, leaving 10 bases between them. The CDR3 sequence is 14 residues long. CDR1 is SGDLS, CDR2 YYNGEE, per germline.

The chain has TRBV30 and TRBJ1-5; 9 nucleotides match TRBD1. The CDR3 sequence is 14 residues long. Germline-derived CDR1 and CDR2 are GTSNPN and SVGIG (reference sequence). V shed 2 bases and J 6 bases; nucleotides not matched to a gene: 5. CDR3 nucleotides: TGTGCCTGGAGTCAGGACAGGGGCGGTCAGCCCCAGCATTTT. Protein product: CAWSQDRGGQPQHF.

The chain uses TRBV7-2 and TRBJ1-4; D is undetermined. V was trimmed by 2 bases and J by 7 bases, leaving 14 bases between them. The CDR3 contains 15 residues. Germline CDR1 reads SGHTA; CDR2 reads FQGNSA. The CDR3 DNA follows: TGTGCCAGCAGCTTAATCCTACCAGGCTCTGAAAAACTGTTTTTT. This codes for CASSLILPGSEKLFF.

The chain joins TRBV29-1 to TRBJ2-3; possible D gene TRBD1, 5 bases. CDR3 length: 13 residues. Germline-derived CDR1 and CDR2 are SQVTM and ANQGSEA. Trimming stripped 8 bases from V and 5 bases from J, with 17 bases between. The CDR3 coding sequence is TGCAGCCTCTTTCGACAGAACCAAGATACGCAGTATTTT. Its translation is CSLFRQNQDTQYF.

V is TRBV28 and J is TRBJ2-1; 13 bases align to TRBD2. Germline CDR1 reads MDHEN; CDR2 reads SYDVKM. This CDR3 comprises 15 residues. With 7 bases clipped from V and 9 bases from J, the junction kept 9 bases outside the gene matches. DNA of the CDR3: TGTGCCAGCACCCTCTCCACTAGCGGGAGGGGTGAGCAGTTCTTC. Its protein is CASTLSTSGRGEQFF.

The chain has TRBV9 and TRBJ2-3; perhaps TRBD2 as D (6 bases). The length of the CDR3 is 14 residues. The V and J ends lost 3 bases and 4 bases respectively, with 12 bases between them. CDR1 SGDLS and CDR2 YYNGEE come from the germline V gene. CDR3 nucleotides: TGTGCCAGCAGCGCGAAGCGACTAGCAGATACGCAGTATTTT. It yields the protein CASSAKRLADTQYF.

The genes are TRBV5-5 and TRBJ1-2; maybe TRBD1 (5 bases). The CDR3 is made up of 15 amino acids. V was shortened by 1 base and J by 1 base, with 11 bases between the two germline ends. Germline loops: CDR1 SGHKS, CDR2 YYEKEE (reference sequence). The CDR3, as DNA: TGTGCCAGCAGCTTGTATTGGACAAATAACTATGGCTACACCTTC. It is translated as CASSLYWTNNYGYTF.

The J gene is TRBJ2-7, the V gene TRBV9, with 9 bases matching TRBD1. Trimming at V came to 4 bases and at J to 3 bases, leaving 14 bases not matched to a gene. The CDR3 length is 17 residues. Germline V gene lookup returns CDR1 SGDLS and CDR2 YYNGEE. CDR3 nucleotides: TGTGCCAGCAGCTTAGGAGGATTCGGGACAGGGATCTACGAGCAGTACTTC. It encodes CASSLGGFGTGIYEQYF.

This rearrangement joins TRBV28 to TRBJ2-1; 7 nucleotides match TRBD1. The CDR3 runs to 15 residues. V lost 4 bases, J lost 0 bases, and 3 bases stayed unmatched. CDR1 and CDR2 from the germline V gene are MDHEN and SYDVKM. CDR3 region: CASSSDRVSYNEQFF. The DNA of the CDR3 is TGTGCCAGCAGTTCCGACAGGGTCTCCTACAATGAGCAGTTCTTC.

The chain recombines TRBV30 with TRBJ2-2; the D gene is possibly TRBD1 (5 bases). Germline loops: CDR1 GTSNPN, CDR2 SVGIG (reference sequence). V lost 0 bases and J 6 bases, leaving 11 bases between the germline ends. CDR3 length: 14 amino acids. CDR3 bases: TGTGCCTGGAGTGTACGCAGGGAATCCGGGGAGCTGTTTTTT. It codes for CAWSVRRESGELFF.

This chain uses TRBV10-3 with TRBJ2-4; D is unclear. The CDR3 is made up of 15 amino acids. V gave up 0 bases and J gave up 8 bases, with 14 bases separating them. CDR1 ENHRY and CDR2 SYGVKD come from the germline V gene. In DNA form, the CDR3 reads TGTGCCATCAGTGAGTCCAGCGCCGTGGAAGACATTCAGTACTTC. It specifies CAISESSAVEDIQYF.

The chain employs TRBV27 and TRBJ2-1, with TRBD2 identical over 7 bases. From germline, CDR1 is MNHEY and CDR2 SMNVEV (reference sequence). V lost 2 bases, J lost 4 bases, and 2 bases stayed unmatched. The CDR3 has 14 amino acids. The CDR3 nucleotides are TGTGCCAGCAGTTTAGCGGGGGAATACAATGAGCAGTTCTTC. Amino acids: CASSLAGEYNEQFF.

This chain uses TRBV7-7 with TRBJ2-2, with D unclear. Germline-derived CDR1 and CDR2 are SSHAT and FNYEAQ (reference sequence). The CDR3 is 17 amino acids. V was pared by 1 base and J by 8 bases, with 20 bases between. The CDR3 is CASSLGFGGTTLGELFF. CDR3 nucleotide sequence: TGTGCCAGCAGCTTAGGGTTCGGCGGAACAACACTGGGGGAGCTGTTTTTT.

The chain combines TRBV5-1 with TRBJ1-1, with D possibly TRBD1 on 5 matching bases. The CDR3 sequence is 16 residues long. Trimming left V 2 bases short and J 1 base short, with 15 bases between. Germline assignment: CDR1 SGHRS and CDR2 YFSETQ. The CDR3: CASSFGDSLANTEAFF. The CDR3 DNA reads TGCGCCAGCAGCTTCGGGGACTCCCTGGCGAACACTGAAGCTTTCTTT.

V and J are TRBV28 and TRBJ1-4; D gene uncertain. V was trimmed by 10 bases and J by 8 bases, leaving 14 bases between them. Germline CDR1 MDHEN, CDR2 SYDVKM. The CDR3 has 12 residues. The CDR3 reads CAIARVGEKLFF. In DNA form, the CDR3 reads TGTGCCATTGCGAGGGTAGGCGAAAAACTGTTTTTT.

This sequence joins TRBV23-1 and TRBJ2-2; 7 positions match TRBD1. TRBV23-1 is annotated as an ORF whose role is uncertain. Unmatched junction bases numbered 5, after V lost 5 bases and J lost 5 bases. The CDR3 length is 14 residues. The DNA for the CDR3 is TGCGCCAGCAGTTTAAGGGGGCATACCGGGGAGCTGTTTTTT. This sequence encodes CASSLRGHTGELFF.